This T cell receptor beta chain was sequenced during a study of memory CD8 T cells in hepatitis C reinfection. Across the study: Pre-reinfection samples were taken 55 to 20 weeks before detection.

Time point indicated: pre-reinfection, 55 to 20 weeks before reinfection detection. TCR sequencing was done directly ex vivo on sorted cells, without expansion in vitro. Two donors provided sorted CD3+ CD8+ CD45RO- naive CD8 T cells at all three reinfection time points. This table comes from immunoSEQ multiplex PCR, and its TCRdb copy is limited to in-frame clones, with some not included. The sample gives approximately 51,000 clones, roughly 86% of which show up once; 0.9% to 1.1% is in the top ten. The sequenced material came from naive CD8+ T cells sorted from blood. This sequence originates from a man aged 18-30 years with hepatitis C virus infection.

CDR3 amino acids: CASTTRPRLAGAYNEQFF. The DNA of the CDR3 is TGTGCCAGTACCACGAGACCCCGACTAGCGGGAGCATACAATGAGCAGTTCTTC. The gene calls are TRBV19 and TRBJ2-1; TRBD2 matches 12 bases. Germline CDR1 reads LNHDA; CDR2 reads SQIVND (reference sequence). The trim removed 7 bases at V and 4 bases at J, leaving 14 bases unmatched. This CDR3 region has 18 residues. The whole variable domain, filled in from reference TRBV19 and TRBJ2-1, reads DGGITQSPKYLFRKEGQNVTLSCEQNLNHDAMYWYRQDPGQGLRLIYYSQIVNDFQKGDIAEGYSVSREKKESFPLTVTSAQKNPTAFYLCASTTRPRLAGAYNEQFFGPGTRLTVL.